One and the same sample provided the 9 T cell receptor beta chains below, sequenced in a study of T cell repertoires in cytomegalovirus infection. Their recognized antigens are unknown. TCRdb called the reads again in MiXCR, with one record for every CDR3 protein. The data hold some 900,000 distinct CDR3 sequences, with about 33% observed a single time. The sequences come from cultured CD8+ T cells from PBMCs, collected from culture after CMV antigen stimulation. Receptors originate from a human donor in good health (CMV status not recorded). Some clones in this sample may be carry-over from other donors' samples.

The V call is TRBV28, the J call TRBJ2-1; 10 bases are a match to TRBD2. CDR1 is MDHEN, CDR2 SYDVKM, per germline. This CDR3 region has 16 residues. The V gene end was trimmed by 5 bases and the J gene end by 3 bases; junction bases not matched to a gene: 7. CDR3 DNA: TGTGCCAGCAGTCCCCTAGCGGGGGAGATCTACAATGAGCAGTTCTTC. Protein: CASSPLAGEIYNEQFF.

This clonotype was seen repeatedly, ten times or more. The gene calls are TRBV2 and TRBJ1-1; D is possibly TRBD1 (5 bases). The CDR3 sequence is 18 residues long. CDR1 SNHLY and CDR2 FYNNEI come from the germline V gene. Trimming removed 6 bases from V and 0 bases from J, with 23 bases in between. CDR3 protein: CASRERDRGARLNTEAFF. CDR3 sequence (DNA): TGTGCCAGCAGAGAAAGAGATAGGGGCGCGAGGCTGAACACTGAAGCTTTCTTT.

The rearrangement uses TRBV6-2 or TRBV6-3 and TRBJ2-5, with 8 bases lining up with TRBD2. The CDR3 sequence is 17 residues long. CDR1 MNHEY and CDR2 SVGEGT come from the germline V gene. J gave up 0 bases and V 0 bases, and 6 bases lay outside the gene matches. The chain's CDR3 is CASSYSSSGMYQETQYF. The CDR3 DNA sequence: TGTGCCAGCAGTTACTCAAGTAGCGGGATGTACCAAGAGACCCAGTACTTC.

The V and J genes are TRBV7-9 and TRBJ1-6; D might be TRBD1 (5 bases). CDR1 SEHNR and CDR2 FQNEAQ come from the germline V gene (reference sequence). The CDR3 is 16 residues long. V was cut by 5 bases and J by 11 bases, with 22 bases left in between. CDR3 sequence (DNA): TGTGCCAGCAGCCCGGACCTGGGGGGAAGGAGAACACCCCTCCACTTT. Protein sequence: CASSPDLGGRRTPLHF.

This clonotype showed up just a few times. The CDR3 DNA sequence: TGTGCCAGCAGCTTAATCGCGGAACCTTCATACGAGCAGTACGTC. It yields the protein CASSLIAEPSYEQYV. This chain joins TRBV11-2 and TRBJ2-7; no clear D. The germline V gene encodes CDR1 SGHAT and CDR2 FQNNGV. This CDR3 contains 15 residues. V shed 2 bases and J shed 4 bases, with 15 bases lying between them.

A few counts support this clonotype. The junction and the germline gene differ at one end; a read error may be behind it. The V call is TRBV7-7, the J call TRBJ2-1; 12 bases fit TRBD2. There are 18 residues in the CDR3. Germline V gives CDR1 SSHAT, CDR2 FNYEAQ (reference sequence). The CDR3 sequence is CASSLEPTSGGLYNEQFF. CDR3 DNA sequence: TGTGCTAGCAGCTTGGAACCAACTAGCGGGGGGCTCTACAATGAGCAGTTCTTC. The full variable domain, rest sourced from reference TRBV7-7 and TRBJ2-1, is GAGVSQSPRYKVTKRGQDVTLRCDPISSHATLYWYQQALGQGPEFLTYFNYEAQPDKSGLPSDRFSAERPEGSISTLTIQRTEQRDSAMYRCASSLEPTSGGLYNEQFFGPGTRLTVL.

This clonotype was counted only a few times. The V and J genes are TRBV29-1 and TRBJ2-3, with TRBD2 identical over 9 bases. CDR1 and CDR2 from the germline V gene are SQVTM and ANQGSEA. CDR3 length equals 14 residues. Losses at the gene ends were 3 bases for V and 4 bases for J; bases not matched to a gene: 5. CDR3 DNA sequence: TGCAGCGTTGATAGCGGGGGTGAGGCAGATACGCAGTATTTT. Translated: CSVDSGGEADTQYF.

V usage is TRBV7-4 and J usage is TRBJ1-1; D not resolved. The CDR3 sequence is 12 residues long. Germline V gene data show CDR1 as SGHVT and CDR2 as SQSDAQ. V was shortened by 6 bases and J by 2 bases, with 7 bases between the two germline ends. CDR3 coding DNA: TGTGCCAGCAGAAAGAAAAACACTGAAGCTTTCTTT. Its protein product is CASRKKNTEAFF.

Ten or more counts support this clonotype. The V call is TRBV7-6, the J call TRBJ1-3; D is undetermined. The germline gives CDR1 SGHVS, CDR2 FNYEAQ. The CDR3 runs 16 residues. Trimming took 4 bases from V and 0 from J, leaving 13 bases between them. The CDR3 region is CASSYSAGRSGNTIYF. In DNA form, the CDR3 reads TGTGCCAGCAGCTACAGCGCCGGCCGCTCTGGAAACACCATATATTTT.